This TCR beta chain was profiled in a study of cytomegalovirus exposure and HLA in healthy donors. The protocol was immunoSEQ multiplex PCR, while the TCRdb copy is restricted to in-frame clones and leaves out a portion. The data show 250,000 to 350,000 clones, 70% to 90% seen once. CDR3 length: 14 amino acids. CDR1 and CDR2 (germline): MGHRA, YSYEKL. The V segment lost 2 bases and the J segment 4 bases; nucleotides outside the gene matches: 2. V usage is TRBV4-1 and J usage is TRBJ1-5; 7 bases match TRBD1. The TCR was taken from a man aged 25-40 years in good health and CMV-seronegative. The sequenced sample was PBMCs. Here the CDR3 reads CASSQTQGNQPQHF. DNA for the CDR3: TGCGCCAGCAGCCAAACACAGGGGAATCAGCCCCAGCATTTT.